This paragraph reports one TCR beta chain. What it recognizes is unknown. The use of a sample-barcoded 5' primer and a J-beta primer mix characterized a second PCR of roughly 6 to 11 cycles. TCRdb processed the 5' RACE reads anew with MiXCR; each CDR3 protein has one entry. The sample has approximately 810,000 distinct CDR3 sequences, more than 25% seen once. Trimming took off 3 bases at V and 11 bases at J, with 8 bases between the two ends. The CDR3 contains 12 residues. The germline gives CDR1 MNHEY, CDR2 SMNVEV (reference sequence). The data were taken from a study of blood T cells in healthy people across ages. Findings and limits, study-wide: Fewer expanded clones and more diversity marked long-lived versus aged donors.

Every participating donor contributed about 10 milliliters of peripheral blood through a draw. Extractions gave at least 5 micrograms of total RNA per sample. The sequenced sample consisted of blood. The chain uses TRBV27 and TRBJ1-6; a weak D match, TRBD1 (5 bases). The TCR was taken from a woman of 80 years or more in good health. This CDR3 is CASSFGGTPLHF. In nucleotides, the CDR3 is TGTGCCAGCAGTTTTGGGGGAACACCCCTCCACTTT.